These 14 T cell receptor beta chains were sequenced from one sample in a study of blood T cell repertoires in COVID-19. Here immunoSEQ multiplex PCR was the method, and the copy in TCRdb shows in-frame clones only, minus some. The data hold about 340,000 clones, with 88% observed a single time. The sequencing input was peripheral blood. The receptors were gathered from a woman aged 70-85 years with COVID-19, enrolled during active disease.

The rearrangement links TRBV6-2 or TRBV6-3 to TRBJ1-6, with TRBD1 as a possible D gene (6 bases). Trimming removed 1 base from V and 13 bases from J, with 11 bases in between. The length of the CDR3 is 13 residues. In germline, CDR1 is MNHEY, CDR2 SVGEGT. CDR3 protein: CASSYLGQTPLHF. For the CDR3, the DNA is TGTGCCAGCAGTTACTTGGGACAAACTCCCCTCCACTTT.

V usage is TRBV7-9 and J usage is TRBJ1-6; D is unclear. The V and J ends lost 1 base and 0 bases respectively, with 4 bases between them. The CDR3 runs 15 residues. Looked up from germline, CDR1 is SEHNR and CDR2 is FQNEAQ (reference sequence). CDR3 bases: TGTGCCAGCAGCTTAGGCAGCTCCTATAATTCACCCCTCCACTTT. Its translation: CASSLGSSYNSPLHF.

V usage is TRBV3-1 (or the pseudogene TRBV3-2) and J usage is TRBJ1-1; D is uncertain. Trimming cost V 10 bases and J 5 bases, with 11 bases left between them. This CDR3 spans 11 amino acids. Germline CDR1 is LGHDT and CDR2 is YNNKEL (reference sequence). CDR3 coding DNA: TGTGCCACCCACAGAGGGACTGAAGCTTTCTTT. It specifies CATHRGTEAFF.

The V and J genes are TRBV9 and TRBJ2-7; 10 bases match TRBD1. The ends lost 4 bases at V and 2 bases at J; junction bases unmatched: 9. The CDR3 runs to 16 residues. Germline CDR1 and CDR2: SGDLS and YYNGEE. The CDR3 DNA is TGTGCCAGCAGCAATAGCCCGGGACAGGGGACCTACGAGCAGTACTTC. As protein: CASSNSPGQGTYEQYF.

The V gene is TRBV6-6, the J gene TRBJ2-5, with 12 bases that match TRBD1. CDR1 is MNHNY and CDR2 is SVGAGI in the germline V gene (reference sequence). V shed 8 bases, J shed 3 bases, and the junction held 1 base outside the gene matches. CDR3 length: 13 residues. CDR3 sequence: CASGTGGEETQYF. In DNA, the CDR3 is TGTGCCAGCGGGACAGGGGGCGAAGAGACCCAGTACTTC.

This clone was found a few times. DNA of the CDR3: TGTGCCAGCACCCTCGTGGGGGGTGAATACGAGCAGTACTTC. As protein: CASTLVGGEYEQYF. The rearrangement joins TRBV2 to TRBJ2-7; TRBD2 might be the D (6 bases). Trimming left V 7 bases short and J 4 bases short, with 17 bases between. Germline V gene sequence: CDR1 SNHLY, CDR2 FYNNEI. The CDR3 totals 14 residues.

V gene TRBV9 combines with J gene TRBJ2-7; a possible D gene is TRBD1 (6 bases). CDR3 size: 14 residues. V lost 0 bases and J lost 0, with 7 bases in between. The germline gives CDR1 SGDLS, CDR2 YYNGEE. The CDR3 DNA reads TGTGCCAGCAGCGTAGGGGGACACTCCTACGAGCAGTACTTC. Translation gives CASSVGGHSYEQYF.

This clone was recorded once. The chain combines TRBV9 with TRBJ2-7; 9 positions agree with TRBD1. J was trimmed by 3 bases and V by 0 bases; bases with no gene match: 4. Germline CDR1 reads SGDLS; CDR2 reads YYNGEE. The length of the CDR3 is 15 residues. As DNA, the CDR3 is TGTGCCAGCAGCGTAGGACAGGGGGTGAACTACGAGCAGTACTTC. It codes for CASSVGQGVNYEQYF. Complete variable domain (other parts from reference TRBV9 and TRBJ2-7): DSGVTQTPKHLITATGQRVTLRCSPRSGDLSVYWYQQSLDQGLQFLIQYYNGEERAKGNILERFSAQQFPDLHSELNLSSLELGDSALYFCASSVGQGVNYEQYFGPGTRLTVT.

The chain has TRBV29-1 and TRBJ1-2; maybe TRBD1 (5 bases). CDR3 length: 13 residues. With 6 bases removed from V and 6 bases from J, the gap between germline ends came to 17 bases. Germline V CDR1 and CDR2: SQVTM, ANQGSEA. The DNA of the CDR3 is TGCAGCGTCGCGGGGCAGGGCAAGGATGGCTACACCTTC. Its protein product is CSVAGQGKDGYTF.

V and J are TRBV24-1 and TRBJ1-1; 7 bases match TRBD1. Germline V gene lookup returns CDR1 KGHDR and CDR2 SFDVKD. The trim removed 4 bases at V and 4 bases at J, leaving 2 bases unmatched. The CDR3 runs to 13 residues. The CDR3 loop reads CATSERGRTEAFF. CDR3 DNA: TGTGCCACCAGTGAGAGGGGGCGCACTGAAGCTTTCTTT.

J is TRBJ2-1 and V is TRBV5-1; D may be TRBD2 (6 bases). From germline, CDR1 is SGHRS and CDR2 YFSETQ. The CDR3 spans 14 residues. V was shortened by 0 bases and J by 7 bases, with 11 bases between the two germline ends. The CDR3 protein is CASSLVGGENEQFF. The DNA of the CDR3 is TGCGCCAGCAGCTTGGTCGGGGGAGAAAATGAGCAGTTCTTC.

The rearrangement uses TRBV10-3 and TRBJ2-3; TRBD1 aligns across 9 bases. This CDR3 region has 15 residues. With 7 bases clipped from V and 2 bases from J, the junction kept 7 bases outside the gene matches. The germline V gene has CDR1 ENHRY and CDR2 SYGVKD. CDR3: CAITPGTGTTDTQYF. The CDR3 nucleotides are TGTGCCATCACCCCCGGGACAGGGACCACAGATACGCAGTATTTT.

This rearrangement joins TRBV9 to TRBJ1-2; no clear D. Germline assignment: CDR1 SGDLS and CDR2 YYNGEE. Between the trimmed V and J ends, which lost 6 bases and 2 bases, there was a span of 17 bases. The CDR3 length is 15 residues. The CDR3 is CASTPSGGGNYGYTF. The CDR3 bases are TGTGCCAGCACCCCAAGTGGCGGAGGGAACTATGGCTACACCTTC.

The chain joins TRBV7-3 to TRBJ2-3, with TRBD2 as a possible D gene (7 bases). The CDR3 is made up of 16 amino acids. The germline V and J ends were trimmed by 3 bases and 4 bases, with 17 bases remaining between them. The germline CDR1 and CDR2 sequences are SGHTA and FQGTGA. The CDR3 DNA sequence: TGTGCCAGCAGCTTGGGGCGGACGGGGGGCGCAGATACGCAGTATTTT. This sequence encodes CASSLGRTGGADTQYF.